This entry describes one TCR beta chain. The CDR3 spans 13 residues. The V gene end was trimmed by 1 base and the J gene end by 9 bases; junction bases not matched to a gene: 4. Germline lookup yields CDR1 SGHRS and CDR2 YFSETQ. The data were taken from a study of blood T cell repertoires in COVID-19. About the study: The study drew acute and convalescent COVID-19 samples from the United States, Italy and Spain.

Original processing methods: Estimates of nucleated cell counts were drawn from the amplification of reference gene primers. This table comes from immunoSEQ multiplex PCR, and its TCRdb copy is limited to in-frame clones, with some not included. The V and J calls and clone size are taken from that table; D and trimming were inferred from the DNA. The top ten hold around 0.8% of the sample, which has about 200,000 clones, approximately 94% seen once. This receptor was obtained from a young man with COVID-19, enrolled during active disease. V usage is TRBV5-1 and J usage is TRBJ2-4; 7 nucleotides agree with TRBD1. Sequences were obtained from peripheral blood. The CDR3 coding sequence is TGCGCCAGCAGCTTGACAGGGGAAGGCATTCAGTACTTC. Translated: CASSLTGEGIQYF. The whole variable domain, filled in from reference TRBV5-1 and TRBJ2-4, reads KAGVTQTPRYLIKTRGQQVTLSCSPISGHRSVSWYQQTPGQGLQFLFEYFSETQRNKGNFPGRFSGRQFSNSRSEMNVSTLELGDSALYLCASSLTGEGIQYFGAGTRLSVL.